This entry concerns a single T cell receptor (beta chain). Its target is not known. The data originate from a study of cytomegalovirus exposure and HLA in healthy donors. This CDR3 spans 14 amino acids. The germline gives CDR1 MNHEY, CDR2 SMNVEV (reference sequence). V was cut by 3 bases and J by 0 bases, with 5 bases left in between. Findings and limits, study-wide: Later analysis suggested most CMV-associated TCR beta chains were HLA-restricted. The HLA-A and HLA-B alleles of most subjects were reportedly predicted accurately from TCR beta sequences.

The primer mix had 60 Vbeta and 13 Jbeta primers. The repertoire was sequenced with immunoSEQ multiplex PCR; TCRdb's copy has only in-frame clones and lacks some. The table has 110,000 to 150,000 clones, around 80% seen once; the top ten hold roughly 9.7%. All the people who gave samples were healthy bone marrow donors. The V and J genes are TRBV27 and TRBJ2-2; the D is unclear. The clonotype comes from a woman between 55 and 75 years old in good health and CMV-seropositive. The sequenced sample consisted of PBMCs. CDR3 region: CASSFRANTGELFF. CDR3 sequence (DNA): TGTGCCAGCAGTTTCCGGGCGAACACCGGGGAGCTGTTTTTT.